These 19 T cell receptor beta chains came from one sample sequenced in a study of HIV-infected patients and healthy controls. cDNA was made from 400 to 500 ng RNA using alpha and beta constant primers. Separate chain-specific third strand synthesis with multiplexing indices produced the alpha and beta libraries. TCRdb reprocessed the 5' RACE reads with MiXCR, giving one entry per CDR3 protein. The repertoire holds 20,000 to 30,000 distinct CDR3 sequences, with 8.5% to 9% as singletons. Whole blood was used without fractionation, so all unsorted peripheral T cells were included. The sample taken for sequencing was blood. The receptors here all came from an adult in good health.

This clonotype was counted at least ten times. V gene TRBV29-1 combines with J gene TRBJ2-7; D uncertain. Trimming cost V 1 base and J 2 bases, with 3 bases left between them. The CDR3 loop spans 11 amino acids. Looked up from germline, CDR1 is SQVTM and CDR2 is ANQGSEA. The CDR3 here is CSVEVAYEQYF. CDR3 sequence (DNA): TGCAGCGTTGAAGTGGCCTACGAGCAGTACTTC.

Ten or more counts support this clonotype. The rearrangement joins TRBV12-3 or TRBV12-4 to TRBJ1-6; TRBD1 matches at 8 bases. Trimming took 8 bases from V and 6 from J; bases not matched to a gene: 12. This CDR3 comprises 16 residues. CDR3 in amino acids: CASGLGAGGANSPLHF. CDR3 nucleotides: TGTGCCAGCGGGCTAGGGGCAGGGGGCGCTAATTCACCCCTCCACTTT.

Only a few counts were recorded for this clonotype. The chain is built from TRBV29-1 and TRBJ1-4; 9 positions agree with TRBD1. The CDR3 spans 16 residues. Germline assignment: CDR1 SQVTM and CDR2 ANQGSEA. Trimming at V came to 7 bases and at J to 8 bases, leaving 17 bases not matched to a gene. The CDR3 nucleotides read TGCAGCGGCGTTGGCCCCACAGGGGGCAGAGGCGAAAAACTGTTTTTT. This codes for CSGVGPTGGRGEKLFF.

This clonotype was seen many times. The DNA of the CDR3 is TGTGCCAGCAGCCGGGGACTCCTGAACACTGAAGCTTTCTTT. Protein sequence: CASSRGLLNTEAFF. This chain uses TRBV5-5 with TRBJ1-1, with D tentatively TRBD1 (5 bases). Trimming cost V 4 bases and J 0 bases, with 10 bases left between them. Germline loops: CDR1 SGHKS, CDR2 YYEKEE (reference sequence). This CDR3 spans 14 amino acids.

This clonotype is deemed medium-sized. V is TRBV7-2 and J is TRBJ2-3, with D possibly TRBD1 on 7 matching bases. V dropped 1 base and J dropped 4 bases, with 9 bases sitting between them. Germline loops: CDR1 SGHTA, CDR2 FQGNSA. This CDR3 region has 14 residues. For the CDR3, the DNA is TGTGCCAGCAGCTTAGGCAGGGGGGCAGATACGCAGTATTTT. It codes for CASSLGRGADTQYF.

This clonotype was detected many times. The V gene is TRBV3-1, the J gene TRBJ2-5, with TRBD1 matching 9 bases. Germline V gene data show CDR1 as LGHDT and CDR2 as YNNKEL (reference sequence). The CDR3 sequence is 17 residues long. Trimming took 0 bases from V and 4 from J; bases not matched to a gene: 9. The CDR3 loop reads CASSQDPATGGAETQYF. For the CDR3, the DNA is TGTGCCAGCAGCCAAGATCCCGCTACAGGGGGCGCAGAGACCCAGTACTTC.

This clonotype appeared many times. The rearrangement links TRBV5-5 to TRBJ2-5, with 9 positions matching TRBD2. The CDR3 extends over 17 amino acids. V trimming: 3 bases; J trimming: 1 base; junction bases outside the gene matches: 10. From germline, CDR1 is SGHKS and CDR2 YYEKEE (reference sequence). The CDR3 DNA is TGTGCCAGCAGCTGGCGGGACGTAGCGGGGGCCCAAGAGACCCAGTACTTC. The encoded protein is CASSWRDVAGAQETQYF.

This clonotype was counted ten times or more. V and J are TRBV5-1 and TRBJ2-1; 9 bases fit TRBD1. V lost 4 bases and J lost 7; bases outside the gene matches: 9. CDR3 size: 15 residues. Germline CDR1 and CDR2: SGHRS and YFSETQ. Here the CDR3 DNA reads TGCGCCAGCAGCCCGGGGACAGGGTTGATAAATGAGCAGTTCTTC. This translates into CASSPGTGLINEQFF.

This clonotype was seen repeatedly, ten times or more. This chain connects TRBV19 to TRBJ2-5; D perhaps matches TRBD1 (6 bases). CDR1 is LNHDA, CDR2 SQIVND, per germline (reference sequence). Trimming took 6 bases from V and 4 from J, leaving 15 bases between them. This CDR3 is 14 amino acids long. CDR3 in amino acids: CASSLGVGGETQYF. Written as DNA, the CDR3 is TGTGCCAGTAGCCTCGGAGTAGGGGGAGAGACCCAGTACTTC.

This clonotype was detected ten times or more. The rearrangement joins TRBV5-6 to TRBJ1-1, with 10 bases that match TRBD1. The V and J ends lost 4 bases and 2 bases, in that order; junction bases with no gene match: 5. Per germline, CDR1 SGHDT and CDR2 YYEEEE. The CDR3 contains 15 residues. For the CDR3, the DNA is TGTGCCAGCAGCCGAGGGACAGGGGAAAACACTGAAGCTTTCTTT. Translated, it gives CASSRGTGENTEAFF.

In its sample, this clonotype was seen a few times. The chain combines TRBV7-2 with TRBJ1-1, with D uncertain. This CDR3 is built from 17 residues. The V and J ends lost 1 base and 0 bases respectively, with 15 bases between them. Germline CDR1 and CDR2: SGHTA and FQGNSA. Here the CDR3 reads CASSLDRQAIMNTEAFF. CDR3 DNA sequence: TGTGCCAGCAGCTTAGATCGGCAGGCTATTATGAACACTGAAGCTTTCTTT.

This clonotype was detected ten times or more. The V gene is TRBV7-9, the J gene TRBJ2-3; a weak D match, TRBD1 (5 bases). The V end was cut by 4 bases, the J end by 0 bases, with 17 bases between. CDR3 length equals 17 residues. From germline, CDR1 is SEHNR and CDR2 FQNEAQ (reference sequence). The CDR3 loop reads CASSSPPTASSTDTQYF. Written as DNA, the CDR3 is TGTGCCAGCAGCTCGCCACCGACAGCTTCTAGCACAGATACGCAGTATTTT.

This clonotype was found many times. V is TRBV6-5 and J is TRBJ2-5; possible D gene TRBD1, 6 bases. The CDR3 totals 15 residues. The germline gives CDR1 MNHEY, CDR2 SVGAGI. Trimming removed 7 bases at V and 2 bases at J, with 17 bases between. In DNA, the CDR3 is TGTGCCAGCACGCCCGGGTCAGGGGAGCAAGAGACCCAGTACTTC. Amino acid sequence: CASTPGSGEQETQYF.

This clonotype was counted between two and nine times. The genes are TRBV28 and TRBJ1-2; tentative D call: TRBD1 (6 bases). Germline-derived CDR1 and CDR2 are MDHEN and SYDVKM. V was cut by 6 bases and J by 4 bases, with 12 bases left in between. The CDR3 covers 13 residues. CDR3 bases: TGTGCCAGCAGACAGGGATCCGCCTATGGCTACACCTTC. Its translation: CASRQGSAYGYTF.

This clonotype was found many times. The rearrangement links TRBV11-2 to TRBJ1-1; the D gene is possibly TRBD1 (5 bases). The V gene's germline CDR1 is SGHAT and CDR2 FQNNGV. Deletions cut 1 base from V and 3 bases from J, with 15 bases between. The CDR3 contains 16 residues. The CDR3 nucleotides read TGTGCCAGCAGCTTAGGTTCAGGGATATCGGACACTGAAGCTTTCTTT. It codes for CASSLGSGISDTEAFF.

This clonotype was detected only a few times. V usage is TRBV12-3 or TRBV12-4 and J usage is TRBJ1-5; D possibly corresponds to TRBD1 (5 bases). This CDR3 contains 16 residues. Trimming shortened V by 5 bases and J by 2 bases, and 16 bases separated the two germline ends. The CDR3 reads CASSPLVAGGNQPQHF. The CDR3, as DNA: TGTGCCAGCAGTCCACTTGTGGCGGGGGGCAATCAGCCCCAGCATTTT.

This chain uses TRBV7-9 with TRBJ2-1, with unresolved D. Germline assignment: CDR1 SEHNR and CDR2 FQNEAQ (reference sequence). The CDR3 length is 15 residues. Trimming removed 2 bases from V and 0 bases from J, with 8 bases in between. The CDR3 protein is CASSLSDSSYNEQFF. The CDR3 DNA is TGTGCCAGCAGCTTATCCGATTCCTCCTACAATGAGCAGTTCTTC.

This clonotype was found a few times. The rearrangement joins TRBV18 to TRBJ2-3, with 11 positions matching TRBD2. Germline trimming cut 6 bases from V and 5 bases from J; bases unmatched to any gene: 7. This CDR3 is built from 15 residues. Germline V gene sequence: CDR1 KGHSH, CDR2 LQKENI. The DNA for the CDR3 is TGTGCCAGCTCTCCTCGTGGGACTAGCGGAGATACGCAGTATTTT. Translating it yields CASSPRGTSGDTQYF.

This clonotype was picked up many times. J is TRBJ1-5 and V is TRBV10-3, with TRBD1 as a possible D gene (6 bases). The length of the CDR3 is 17 residues. The germline CDR1 and CDR2 sequences are ENHRY and SYGVKD. The V gene lost 2 bases and the J gene lost 3 bases, with 17 bases spanning the gap. CDR3 residues: CAISEGGAGAINQPQHF. The CDR3 DNA sequence: TGTGCCATCAGTGAGGGGGGGGCAGGGGCAATCAATCAGCCCCAGCATTTT.